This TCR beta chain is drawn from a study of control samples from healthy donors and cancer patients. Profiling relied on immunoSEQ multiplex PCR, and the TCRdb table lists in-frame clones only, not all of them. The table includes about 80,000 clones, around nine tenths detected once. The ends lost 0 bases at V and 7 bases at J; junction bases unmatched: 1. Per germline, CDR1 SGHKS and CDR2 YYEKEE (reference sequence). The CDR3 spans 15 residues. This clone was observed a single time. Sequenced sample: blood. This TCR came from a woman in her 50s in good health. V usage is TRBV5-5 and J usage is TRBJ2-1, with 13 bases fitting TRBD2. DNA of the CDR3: TGTGCCAGCAGCTTGGGACTAGCGGGGGGTAATGAGCAGTTCTTC. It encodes CASSLGLAGGNEQFF.